The rows below give T cell receptor beta chains drawn from one sample of a study of blood T cells in healthy people across ages. TCRdb reprocessed the 5' RACE reads with MiXCR, giving one entry per CDR3 protein. The sample shows more than 1 million distinct CDR3 sequences, more than 40% of them seen only once. Source material: blood. The receptors stem from a woman aged 60-70 years in good health. The CDR3 runs from the conserved cysteine through the conserved F or W. The D gene is left open where the match is weak. Clone size is not always given. Where it is, it says once, few, many or a class for expanded clones.

j_call d_call clone_size v_call cdr3_aa cdr3_nt
TRBJ2-1 NA NA TRBV3-1 CASSQGIGRRNEQFF TGTGCCAGCAGCCAAGGGATAGGCCGTCGGAATGAGCAGTTCTTC
TRBJ1-4 NA NA TRBV28 CASSTKTRDDWEKLFF TGTGCCAGCAGTACGAAAACCAGGGATGATTGGGAAAAACTGTTTTTT
TRBJ1-5 NA few TRBV12-3/TRBV12-4 CASSSQGISNQPQHF TGTGCCAGCAGTTCTCAGGGGATTAGCAATCAGCCCCAGCATTTT
TRBJ2-7 TRBD1 many TRBV20-1 CSARLQGASSYEQYF TGCAGTGCTAGATTACAGGGGGCGAGCTCCTACGAGCAGTACTTC
TRBJ2-5 TRBD1 many TRBV4-2 CASSLGQEKLFQETQYF TGTGCCAGCAGCCTAGGACAGGAGAAACTTTTTCAAGAGACCCAGTACTTC
TRBJ2-7 TRBD1 NA TRBV2 CASSWTGGKDEQYF TGTGCCAGCAGCTGGACAGGGGGTAAAGACGAGCAGTACTTC
TRBJ2-3 TRBD2 few TRBV7-2 CASSLRVTSGSMADTQYF TGTGCCAGCAGCTTAAGGGTCACTAGCGGGAGTATGGCCGATACGCAGTATTTT
TRBJ2-1 TRBD2 NA TRBV20-1 CSARGLAGDRVYNEQFF TGCAGTGCTAGAGGGCTAGCGGGAGACAGGGTCTACAATGAGCAGTTCTTC
TRBJ2-5 TRBD1 NA TRBV27 CASSSPGQGLETQYF TGTGCCAGCAGTTCACCCGGACAGGGGCTCGAGACCCAGTACTTC
TRBJ2-3 NA few TRBV7-9 CASSYGQGMGTQYF TGTGCCAGCAGCTATGGGCAGGGGATGGGTACGCAGTATTTT
TRBJ1-2 NA NA TRBV19 CASRQSVVQGRGYTF TGTGCCAGCAGACAAAGCGTGGTTCAGGGGAGAGGCTACACCTTC
TRBJ2-5 NA few TRBV27 CASSRRGRDQETQYF TGTGCCAGCAGCCGACGCGGTAGGGACCAAGAGACCCAGTACTTC
TRBJ1-2 TRBD1 NA TRBV15 CATSRKTGGADGYTF TGTGCCACCAGCAGAAAAACAGGGGGCGCGGATGGCTACACCTTC
TRBJ2-7 TRBD2 NA TRBV27 CASSVGLAGDEQYF TGTGCCAGCAGCGTGGGCCTAGCGGGAGACGAGCAGTACTTC
TRBJ2-3 NA few TRBV24-1 CATSDPTVSTDTQYF TGTGCCACCAGTGACCCGACAGTAAGCACAGATACGCAGTATTTT
TRBJ1-1 TRBD1 NA TRBV12-3/TRBV12-4 CAGSSRQGARDTEAFF TGTGCCGGCAGTTCCCGACAGGGGGCGCGGGACACTGAAGCTTTCTTT
TRBJ2-6 NA NA TRBV29-1 CGVEWDNSGANVLTF TGCGGCGTTGAATGGGACAATTCTGGGGCCAACGTCCTGACTTTC
TRBJ2-5 TRBD1 NA TRBV7-8 CASSLVMDREGVEETQYF TGTGCCAGCAGCTTAGTAATGGACAGGGAAGGTGTCGAGGAGACCCAGTACTTC
TRBJ1-6 NA few TRBV14 CASSETGGIASPLHF TGTGCCAGCAGTGAGACAGGAGGAATTGCTTCACCCCTCCACTTT
TRBJ2-1 NA few TRBV10-3 CAISERTNSYNEQFF TGTGCCATCAGTGAGAGGACCAATTCTTACAATGAGCAGTTCTTC
TRBJ2-1 NA NA TRBV4-2 CASSQDLGDNEQFF TGTGCCAGCAGCCAAGATCTCGGGGACAATGAGCAGTTCTTC
TRBJ1-2 NA few TRBV6-2/TRBV6-3 CASSPVDANYGYTF TGTGCCAGCAGCCCGGTCGATGCTAACTATGGCTACACCTTC
TRBJ2-6 TRBD1 NA TRBV3-1 CASSPYRTGSRSGANVLTF TGTGCCAGCAGTCCATACCGGACAGGATCCCGCTCTGGGGCCAACGTCCTGACTTTC
TRBJ2-1 TRBD2 few TRBV27 CATRAGGMNEQFF TGTGCCACCAGAGCGGGAGGAATGAATGAGCAGTTCTTC
TRBJ2-3 TRBD1 NA TRBV11-2 CASSPQGLTDTQYF TGTGCCAGCAGCCCACAGGGGCTCACAGATACGCAGTATTTT
TRBJ1-2 NA NA TRBV7-9 CASSLTAAGPLINYGYTF TGTGCCAGCAGCCTTACGGCGGCAGGGCCTTTGATTAACTATGGCTACACCTTC
TRBJ2-7 NA few TRBV6-2/TRBV6-3 CASSYFGREYEQYF TGTGCCAGCAGTTATTTCGGGAGAGAGTACGAGCAGTACTTC
TRBJ1-5 NA NA TRBV12-3/TRBV12-4 CASSTTGSNQPQHF TGTGCCAGCAGCACCACAGGTAGCAATCAGCCCCAGCATTTT
TRBJ1-2 NA few TRBV24-1 CATSDFGQYGYTF TGTGCCACCAGTGATTTCGGGCAGTATGGCTACACCTTC
TRBJ2-1 NA NA TRBV12-3/TRBV12-4 CASSFRDGTYNEQFF TGTGCCAGCAGTTTCCGCGACGGTACCTACAATGAGCAGTTCTTC
TRBJ2-1 TRBD1 few TRBV2 CASSADRGTYNEQFF TGTGCCAGCAGTGCGGACAGGGGGACTTACAATGAGCAGTTCTTC
TRBJ2-1 TRBD1 NA TRBV20-1 CSARDPRGQDSYNEQFF TGCAGTGCTAGAGATCCAAGGGGACAGGACTCCTACAATGAGCAGTTCTTC
TRBJ1-5 NA NA TRBV13 CASSRGRGGQPQHF TGTGCCAGCAGCCGGGGAAGGGGAGGCCAGCCCCAGCATTTT
TRBJ1-4 NA NA TRBV27 CASRGGIATNEKLFF TGTGCCAGCCGGGGCGGAATTGCAACTAATGAAAAACTGTTTTTT
TRBJ2-7 NA NA TRBV30 CAWRRGPTETYEQYF TGTGCCTGGAGGAGGGGCCCCACAGAGACCTACGAGCAGTACTTC
TRBJ1-2 TRBD1 NA TRBV6-1 CASSEGQGAEGYTF TGTGCCAGCAGTGAGGGACAGGGGGCGGAGGGCTACACCTTC
TRBJ2-1 TRBD2 few TRBV11-2 CASSPTLLAGGPRSYNEQFF TGTGCCAGCAGCCCTACCTTACTAGCGGGAGGCCCGAGGTCTTACAATGAGCAGTTCTTC
TRBJ2-3 NA few TRBV29-1 CSLKTGTSSTDTQYF TGCAGCTTGAAAACCGGGACTTCTAGCACAGATACGCAGTATTTT
TRBJ2-7 NA NA TRBV4-1 CASSQVSGASPYEQYF TGCGCCAGCAGCCAAGTGTCAGGAGCCAGTCCCTACGAGCAGTACTTC
TRBJ1-6 NA NA TRBV24-1 CATSAPGRGSPLHF TGTGCCACCAGTGCCCCGGGACGGGGCTCACCCCTCCACTTT
TRBJ2-5 TRBD2 NA TRBV27 CASSPLSGRVGEQYF TGTGCCAGCAGTCCACTAAGCGGGAGGGTTGGGGAGCAGTACTTC
TRBJ2-1 TRBD2 NA TRBV10-3 CAIRSRSGRALDEQFF TGTGCCATCCGTTCCCGGAGCGGGAGGGCCCTCGATGAGCAGTTCTTC
TRBJ1-5 NA NA TRBV20-1 CSARDLGISNQPQHF TGCAGTGCTAGAGATCTGGGAATTAGCAATCAGCCCCAGCATTTT
TRBJ2-7 TRBD1 NA TRBV20-1 CSARDFLSGTGHEQYF TGCAGTGCTAGAGATTTTCTCTCCGGGACAGGGCACGAGCAGTACTTC
TRBJ2-5 NA NA TRBV18 CASSPQIGSQETQYF TGTGCCAGCTCACCTCAAATCGGAAGTCAAGAGACCCAGTACTTC
TRBJ1-5 NA NA TRBV4-2 CASSQEKGFEAAQHF TGTGCCAGCAGCCAAGAAAAGGGGTTCGAAGCGGCCCAGCATTTT
TRBJ2-5 NA NA TRBV7-6 CASSRRANTRGETQYF TGTGCCAGCAGCCGGAGAGCGAACACAAGAGGAGAGACCCAGTACTTC
TRBJ2-5 NA once TRBV30 CAWISRGETQYF TGTGCCTGGATTTCCAGGGGAGAGACCCAGTACTTC
TRBJ1-4 TRBD1 NA TRBV3-1 CASSQVGQGPSVELFF TGTGCCAGCAGCCAAGTGGGACAGGGTCCCTCCGTGGAACTGTTTTTT
TRBJ2-7 TRBD2 NA TRBV12-3/TRBV12-4 CASTSWGGGSNEQYF TGTGCCAGCACCTCCTGGGGGGGAGGCAGTAATGAGCAGTACTTC
TRBJ2-3 NA few TRBV20-1 CSARGPNTDTQYF TGCAGTGCTAGGGGGCCGAACACAGATACGCAGTATTTT
TRBJ2-3 NA NA TRBV5-1 CASSLGQPTPTDTQYF TGCGCCAGCAGCTTGGGACAGCCTACCCCCACAGATACGCAGTATTTT
TRBJ2-3 NA few TRBV7-9 CASSPSTGWGTDTQYF TGTGCCAGCAGCCCCTCGACAGGATGGGGCACAGATACGCAGTATTTT
TRBJ2-5 NA NA TRBV27 CASSLSWRPEQETQYF TGTGCCAGCAGTTTATCGTGGCGCCCGGAGCAAGAGACCCAGTACTTC
TRBJ1-6 NA NA TRBV5-6 CASSSGQMYNSPLHF TGTGCCAGCAGCTCTGGACAGATGTATAATTCACCCCTCCACTTT